This entry lists 17 T cell receptor beta chains sequenced from one sample in a study of T cell responses to AZD1222 COVID-19 vaccine (dated by TCRdb to the early 2020s). The meaning of the sample's time point label: about 28 days (+/-7) after the second vaccine dose. Libraries were constructed by the immunoSEQ multiplex PCR assay. TCRdb carries this immuneACCESS record with in-frame sequences only. Its versions omit some clonotypes, under half of them owing to an unresolved V gene in the studies checked, with the rest unexplained. The sample table lists around 150,000 clones, roughly nine tenths of them with a count of one. Clones ranked in the top ten supply 2.5% to 3.5% of the sample. This material consisted of peripheral blood, taken 28 days after the second AZD1222 dose. The receptors originated from an adult who received the AZD1222 COVID-19 vaccine.

In its sample, this clone was seen once. This chain joins TRBV5-8 and TRBJ1-3; D is perhaps TRBD1 (6 bases). Germline CDR1 reads SGHTS; CDR2 reads YDEGEE. The V end was cut by 4 bases, the J end by 8 bases, with 25 bases between. The CDR3 loop spans 17 amino acids. The CDR3 DNA follows: TGTGCCAGCAGCCCGACGGGGGCGCAGGGGTATCTTGACACCATATATTTT. It specifies CASSPTGAQGYLDTIYF.

V and J are TRBV28 and TRBJ2-7; 7 nucleotides align to TRBD1. V dropped 3 bases and J dropped 3; count of bases not matched to a gene: 5. CDR3 size: 14 residues. CDR1 and CDR2 from the germline V gene are MDHEN and SYDVKM. The CDR3 sequence: CASSFPDRDYEQYF. The CDR3 nucleotides are TGTGCCAGCAGTTTTCCCGACAGGGACTACGAGCAGTACTTC.

The gene calls are TRBV9 and TRBJ2-5; no clear D gene. V gave up 4 bases and J gave up 1 base, with 17 bases separating them. From germline, CDR1 is SGDLS and CDR2 YYNGEE. The CDR3 is 16 residues long. This CDR3 is CASSRPGQAFQETQYF. CDR3 nucleotides: TGTGCCAGCAGCCGCCCGGGCCAGGCCTTCCAAGAGACCCAGTACTTC.

The J gene is TRBJ2-3, the V gene TRBV29-1, with 8 bases lining up with TRBD2. V lost 3 bases, J lost 6 bases, and 11 bases stayed unmatched. This CDR3 is built from 15 residues. Per germline, CDR1 SQVTM and CDR2 ANQGSEA. CDR3 loop: CSVDSLAGWRDTQYF. The CDR3, as DNA: TGCAGCGTTGATTCTCTAGCGGGTTGGCGGGATACGCAGTATTTT.

This sequence joins TRBV10-1 and TRBJ1-5; TRBD1 matches at 7 bases. Germline V CDR1 and CDR2: WNHNN, SYGVQD (reference sequence). With V trimmed by 4 bases and J by 9 bases, 6 bases remained unmatched. CDR3 length: 13 amino acids. DNA for the CDR3: TGCGCCAGCAGTGCGGACAGGTTCGCGCCCCAGCATTTT. The encoded protein is CASSADRFAPQHF.

The chain carries TRBV5-1 and TRBJ2-6; D may be TRBD1 or TRBD2 (5 bases each). This CDR3 has 19 amino acids. V lost 1 base and J lost 0, with 17 bases in between. The V gene's germline CDR1 is SGHRS and CDR2 YFSETQ. In DNA form, the CDR3 reads TGCGCCAGCAGCTTGCTTGAGGGGCCACCAAGCTCTGGGGCCAACGTCCTGACTTTC. This gives the protein CASSLLEGPPSSGANVLTF.

This rearrangement joins TRBV28 to TRBJ1-6; 8 bases agree with TRBD1. The V gene's germline CDR1 is MDHEN and CDR2 SYDVKM. This CDR3 contains 16 residues. Losses at the gene ends were 2 bases for V and 8 bases for J; bases not matched to a gene: 8. The CDR3 spells CASSLPRTGLDSPLHF. DNA for the CDR3: TGTGCCAGCAGTTTACCTCGGACAGGGTTGGATTCACCCCTCCACTTT.

V usage is TRBV30 and J usage is TRBJ1-4; 10 bases line up with TRBD1. The CDR3 contains 15 residues. Germline-derived CDR1 and CDR2 are GTSNPN and SVGIG (reference sequence). V lost 3 bases, J lost 7 bases, and 8 bases stayed unmatched. The CDR3 loop reads CAWRDPGQGTEKLFF. Here the CDR3 DNA reads TGTGCCTGGAGGGATCCGGGACAGGGGACTGAAAAACTGTTTTTT.

The J gene is TRBJ2-1, the V gene TRBV10-3, with TRBD1 matching over 8 bases. From germline, CDR1 is ENHRY and CDR2 SYGVKD. V gave up 2 bases and J gave up 6 bases; unmatched junction bases: 6. The CDR3 is made up of 15 amino acids. The chain's CDR3 is CAISETTDRANEQFF. The CDR3 nucleotides are TGTGCCATCAGTGAGACCACGGACAGGGCCAATGAGCAGTTCTTC.

The V call is TRBV11-3, the J call TRBJ1-6; D is unclear. CDR1 is SGHNT, CDR2 YENEEA, per germline. The CDR3 sequence is 13 residues long. Trimming removed 4 bases at V and 8 bases at J, with 9 bases between. The CDR3 loop reads CASSYRLDSPLHF. The CDR3 DNA reads as TGTGCCAGCAGCTACCGGTTGGATTCACCCCTCCACTTT.

The sample holds one count of this clone. CDR3 DNA sequence: TGTGCCAGCAGCCCCGGGCTAGCGGGGGGGTTTTCCTACGAGCAGTACTTC. Amino acids: CASSPGLAGGFSYEQYF. V gene TRBV5-5 combines with J gene TRBJ2-7; 12 bases align to TRBD2. The CDR3 is made up of 17 amino acids. V was pared by 4 bases and J by 1 base, with 9 bases of the junction left unmatched. Germline V gives CDR1 SGHKS, CDR2 YYEKEE (reference sequence).

The chain couples TRBV5-1 to TRBJ2-2, with D perhaps TRBD1 (5 bases). The V gene lost 0 bases and the J gene lost 4 bases, with 19 bases spanning the gap. The CDR3 totals 18 residues. CDR1 SGHRS and CDR2 YFSETQ come from the germline V gene. CDR3 loop: CASSLASSRVRVTGELFF. As DNA, the CDR3 is TGCGCCAGCAGCTTGGCCAGCTCCAGGGTAAGAGTCACCGGGGAGCTGTTTTTT.

This chain links TRBV7-3 with TRBJ1-2, with 8 bases matching TRBD1. This CDR3 has 13 residues. Per the germline V gene, CDR1 is SGHTA and CDR2 is FQGTGA. The V and J ends lost 4 bases and 7 bases, in that order; junction bases with no gene match: 5. CDR3 DNA: TGTGCCAGCAGCTCAGGACAGGGTGTTGGCTACACCTTC. Residues: CASSSGQGVGYTF.

This chain links TRBV7-2 with TRBJ2-3; TRBD1 aligns across 10 bases. CDR1 and CDR2 from the germline V gene are SGHTA and FQGNSA. V lost 6 bases and J lost 4; bases outside the gene matches: 7. The CDR3 sequence is 15 residues long. The CDR3 DNA follows: TGTGCCAGCAGTTTCATAGGACAGGGGGCAGATACGCAGTATTTT. Its translation is CASSFIGQGADTQYF.

The chain is built from TRBV9 and TRBJ2-1; possibly TRBD1 for D (7 bases). V lost 1 base, J lost 4 bases, and 12 bases lay in between. The CDR3 runs to 15 residues. CDR1 and CDR2 (germline): SGDLS, YYNGEE. The CDR3 reads CASSVSGGLYNEQFF. CDR3 nucleotides: TGTGCCAGCAGCGTATCAGGGGGGCTTTACAATGAGCAGTTCTTC.

V and J are TRBV27 and TRBJ1-2; D not certain. Germline CDR1 MNHEY, CDR2 SMNVEV (reference sequence). V shed 3 bases and J shed 7 bases, with 18 bases lying between them. CDR3 length equals 15 residues. CDR3 region: CASSFRHGMVSGYTF. CDR3 nucleotide sequence: TGTGCCAGCAGTTTTCGACATGGGATGGTGTCTGGCTACACCTTC.

The chain joins TRBV30 to TRBJ1-5; D remains ambiguous. The CDR3 length is 13 residues. V was cut by 0 bases and J by 9 bases, with 12 bases left in between. Germline V lookup: CDR1 GTSNPN, CDR2 SVGIG (reference sequence). The CDR3 DNA reads TGTGCCTGGAGTGTTTGGAGCTCGGGGCCCCAGCATTTT. This translates into CAWSVWSSGPQHF.